The 6 T cell receptor beta chains given below trace back to one sample, sequenced in a study of tissue T cells after allogeneic stem cell transplantation. Stated time point: mouse harvest day 14 after allogeneic transplant. Each mouse received 10^7 T-cell-depleted marrow cells plus 10^6 splenic CD5+ T cells by tail vein. The repertoire was sequenced with immunoSEQ multiplex PCR; TCRdb's copy has only in-frame clones and lacks some. The sample has several thousand clones; almost 40% are singletons. The sequenced sample consisted of gut tissue. The receptors shown here come from a female BALB/c mouse given C57BL/6 T cells with graft-versus-host disease after an allogeneic hematopoietic cell transplant.

In its sample, this clone ranks as medium-sized. The gene symbols are mouse symbols. The missing CDR3 end, 1 residue past where the read stops, is filled in from the germline J gene. The V call is TRBV31, the J call TRBJ1-5; D gene uncertain. The CDR3 loop spans 13 amino acids. The germline gives CDR1 GKSSPN, CDR2 SITVG. Deletions cut 0 bases from V and 0 bases from J, with 3 bases between. CDR3 bases read: TGTGCCTGGAGTCTAAATAACAACCAGGCTCCGCTT. Translating gives CAWSLNNNQAPL. The CDR3 as a whole reads CAWSLNNNQAPLF.

There are a few counts of this clone. Germline and genes here are mouse. The CDR3 is cut off 1 residue early in the read; its end comes from the germline J gene. The chain couples TRBV3 to TRBJ1-3; a weak D match, TRBD1 (6 bases). V was pared by 5 bases and J by 0 bases, with 8 bases between. Germline V CDR1 and CDR2: SNHLY, FYNGKV (reference sequence). The CDR3 has 14 residues. This chain's CDR3 is CASSRDNSGNTLYF. The CDR3 bases that were read are TGTGCCAGCAGCAGGGACAATTCTGGAAATACGCTCTAT.

This clone was observed a handful of times. Gene names and germline match the mouse. Read sequence stops 1 residue before the CDR3 end, and the germline J gene provides the missing end. The chain couples TRBV13-2 to TRBJ2-7; D gene unclear. The CDR3 length is 13 residues. The ends were cut back, 6 bases at V and 0 bases at J, with 10 bases in the middle. The germline V gene encodes CDR1 NNHNN and CDR2 SYGAGS (reference sequence). CDR3 in amino acids: CASAQRSSYEQYF. The DNA read from the CDR3 is TGTGCCAGCGCTCAAAGGAGCTCCTATGAACAGTAC.

This clone was picked up a small number of times. Gene names are mouse gene names. The read terminates 1 residue before the CDR3 end, so the remaining end is supplied by the germline J gene. The V call is TRBV12-1, the J call TRBJ2-5; D is unclear. V was pared by 1 base and J by 1 base, with 2 bases between. The CDR3 sequence is 12 residues long. Germline V lookup: CDR1 SGHSN, CDR2 HYEKVE. The DNA read from the CDR3 is TGTGCCAGCTCTCTTCACCAAGACACCCAGTAC. Residues: CASSLHQDTQY. The complete CDR3 protein is CASSLHQDTQYF. Full variable domain (remainder filled in from reference TRBV12-1 and TRBJ2-5): DSGVVQSPRHIIKEKGGRSVLTCIPISGHSNVVWYQQTLGKELKFLIQHYEKVERDKGFLPSRFSVQQFDDYHSEMNMSALELEDSAMYFCASSLHQDTQYFGPGTRLLVL.

This clone was seen only a few times. The gene symbols are mouse symbols. The CDR3 end falls 1 residue outside the read, so it is completed with the germline J gene. The chain couples TRBV16 to TRBJ2-7; 7 bases align to TRBD2. The germline gives CDR1 SGHSA, CDR2 FRNQAP. CDR3 size: 14 residues. V lost 0 bases, J lost 7 bases, and 6 bases stayed unmatched. The covered CDR3 bases are TGTGCAAGCAGCTTAGATGGCTGGGGGAGGGAACAGTAC. Translating gives CASSLDGWGREQY. The entire CDR3 reads CASSLDGWGREQYF.

A word on this clone: Gene names follow the mouse nomenclature. The sequenced fragment ends 1 residue before the CDR3 boundary, so the rest is inferred from the germline J gene. The chain carries TRBV13-3 and TRBJ2-7; D assignment may be TRBD1 or TRBD2 (5 bases each). V was clipped by 2 bases and J by 7 bases, with 10 bases between them. Germline values: CDR1 NNHDY, CDR2 SYVADS. The CDR3 length is 12 residues. The CDR3 reads CASSDGGGEQYF. The CDR3 bases that were read are TGTGCCAGCAGTGACGGGGGAGGGGAACAGTAC.